This T cell receptor (beta chain) was sequenced in a study of memory CD4+ T cells and cytomegalovirus serostatus. Study-wide results and caveats: A US-trained random forest predicted CMV serostatus with median AUC around 0.91.

The sort gate was single viable CD3+CD4+CD8-CD45RO+ cells for memory CD4+ T cells. Serum IgG to CMV pp150, pp28, p38 and p52 defined serostatus. Germline CDR1 and CDR2: LNHDA and SQIVND (reference sequence). The CDR3 spans 14 residues. The V segment lost 3 bases and the J segment 7 bases; nucleotides outside the gene matches: 8. In the source study's methods: Out-of-frame sequences were removed, leaving roughly 2,200,000 distinct TCRbeta sequences. Assay: immunoSEQ multiplex PCR; the TCRdb copy retains only in-frame clones and omits some. The V and J calls and clone size are taken from that table; D and trimming were inferred from the DNA. The table includes fewer than 50,000 clones, around 78% detected once. A remark on this clone: Antigen unknown.

Material: memory CD4+ T cells from blood. The receptor was derived from an adult in good health and CMV-seronegative. The chain employs TRBV19 and TRBJ1-1, with 7 nucleotides matching TRBD1. The CDR3 coding sequence is TGTGCCAGTAGTATCGGACAGGAGACCTTTGAAGCTTTCTTT. This encodes CASSIGQETFEAFF.